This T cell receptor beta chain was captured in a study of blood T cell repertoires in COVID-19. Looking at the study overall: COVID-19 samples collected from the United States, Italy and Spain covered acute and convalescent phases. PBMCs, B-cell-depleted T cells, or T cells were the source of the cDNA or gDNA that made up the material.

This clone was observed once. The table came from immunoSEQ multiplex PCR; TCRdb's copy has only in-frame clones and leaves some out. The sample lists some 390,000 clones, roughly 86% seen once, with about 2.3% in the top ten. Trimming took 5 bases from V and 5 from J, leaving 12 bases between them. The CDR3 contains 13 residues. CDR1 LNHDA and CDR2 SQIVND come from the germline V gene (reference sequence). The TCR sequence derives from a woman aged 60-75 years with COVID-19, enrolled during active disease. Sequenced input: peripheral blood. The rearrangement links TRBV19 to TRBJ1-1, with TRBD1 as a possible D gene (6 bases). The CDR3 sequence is CASSSTGLTEAFF. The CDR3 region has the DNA TGTGCCAGTAGTTCCACAGGGTTGACTGAAGCTTTCTTT. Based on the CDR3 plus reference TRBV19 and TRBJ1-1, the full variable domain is DGGITQSPKYLFRKEGQNVTLSCEQNLNHDAMYWYRQDPGQGLRLIYYSQIVNDFQKGDIAEGYSVSREKKESFPLTVTSAQKNPTAFYLCASSSTGLTEAFFGQGTRLTVV.